Included here is one T cell receptor (beta chain) sequence, with context. Its cognate antigen is unknown. This CDR3 is built from 15 residues. CDR1 and CDR2 (germline): MGHDK, SYGVNS. Trimming took 7 bases from V and 4 from J, leaving 18 bases between them. The sample is drawn from a study of beta chain features in type 1 diabetes. Study results and caveats: Fewer junction insertions and more nucleotide deletions appeared in type 1 diabetes patients. There was a moderate but significant shortening of TCRB CDR3s in all four CD4+ subsets of Type 1 diabetes patients.

Since all of the isolated RNA was reverse transcribed, expressed TCRB transcripts were what got sequenced. Sequencing was performed with immunoSEQ multiplex PCR; in TCRdb, only in-frame clones are kept and a portion is missing. The sample has about 120,000 clones; around 16% are singletons. Cell sorting via CD45RO/CCR7/CD25/CD127/CD95/CD27 was performed to obtain CD4+ naive, central memory, regulatory and stem cell-like memory cells. The chain uses TRBV25-1 and TRBJ2-3; unclear D gene. The sequence came from a man aged 18-30 years with type 1 diabetes. What was sequenced was central memory CD4+ T cells from blood. The CDR3 sequence: CASTKGRFGADTQYF. The CDR3 DNA is TGTGCCAGCACCAAGGGCCGATTTGGTGCAGATACGCAGTATTTT.